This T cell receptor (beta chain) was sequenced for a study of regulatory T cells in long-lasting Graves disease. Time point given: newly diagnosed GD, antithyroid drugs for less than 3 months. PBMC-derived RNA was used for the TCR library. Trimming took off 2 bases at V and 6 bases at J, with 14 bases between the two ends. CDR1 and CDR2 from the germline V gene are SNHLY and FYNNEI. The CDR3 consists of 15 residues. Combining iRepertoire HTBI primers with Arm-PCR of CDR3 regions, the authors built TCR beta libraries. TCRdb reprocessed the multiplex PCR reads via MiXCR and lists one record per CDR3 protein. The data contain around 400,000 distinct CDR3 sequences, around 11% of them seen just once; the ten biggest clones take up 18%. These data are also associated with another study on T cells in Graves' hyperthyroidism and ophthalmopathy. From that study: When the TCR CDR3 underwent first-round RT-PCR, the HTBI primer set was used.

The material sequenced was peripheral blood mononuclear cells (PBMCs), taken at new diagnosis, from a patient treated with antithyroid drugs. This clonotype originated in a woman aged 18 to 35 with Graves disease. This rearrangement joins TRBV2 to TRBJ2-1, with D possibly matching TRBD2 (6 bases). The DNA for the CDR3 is TGTGCCAGCAGTGAACTAGCGTCTGGAGGCAATGAGCAGTTCTTC. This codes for CASSELASGGNEQFF.